Reported below is one TCR beta chain. Its antigen is as yet unknown. The data derive from a study of blood T cell dynamics during melanoma immunotherapy. As for time point: week 3, after first cycle of checkpoint inhibitor. A fixed DNA input of approximately 400 ng was used per bulk PBMC sample. Repertoires were generated with immunoSEQ multiplex PCR, while TCRdb's copy carries only in-frame clones and drops some. The sample has 11,000 or so clones, approximately 88% seen once. Study-wide results and caveats: It remained unknown if the driving T cell clones were melanoma-specific.

This CDR3 contains 14 residues. Germline values: CDR1 MRHNA, CDR2 SNTAGT. V lost 5 bases, J lost 8 bases, and 3 bases stayed unmatched. The rearrangement uses TRBV6-4 and TRBJ2-1; TRBD2 matches 13 bases. The receptor's source is a human donor with melanoma. The source material was blood, sampled from a patient treated with checkpoint blockade. The CDR3, as DNA: TGTGCCAGCAGTACTAGCGGGGGGGCCGATGAGCAGTTCTTC. Residues: CASSTSGGADEQFF.